This note documents a single T cell receptor (beta chain) sequence. Its antigen is still unknown. V gave up 2 bases and J gave up 0 bases, with 13 bases separating them. The CDR3 is 16 amino acids. Per germline, CDR1 SGHRS and CDR2 YFSETQ. The data belong to a study of blood T cells in healthy people across ages. Points from the study as a whole: Researchers deemed the diversity estimates from one million T cells underestimates.

Combining a sample-barcoded 5' primer with a J-beta primer mix, a second PCR ran for about 6 to 12 cycles. Each CDR3 protein is one row after TCRdb ran MiXCR on the 5' RACE reads. Here the sample spans around 700,000 distinct CDR3 sequences, 20% to 25% being singletons. These data also featured in a second study, about T cells of mothers and their children. As that report states: Thymic selection shapes TCR recombination output in related pairs, and it does so similarly in unrelated pairs.

The V and J genes are TRBV5-1 and TRBJ2-3, with D uncertain. Input material: blood. The receptor comes from a boy younger than 18 in good health. CDR3 coding DNA: TGCGCCAGCAGCTTTTTTCCGGTTTCTAGCACAGATACGCAGTATTTT. Translation: CASSFFPVSSTDTQYF.